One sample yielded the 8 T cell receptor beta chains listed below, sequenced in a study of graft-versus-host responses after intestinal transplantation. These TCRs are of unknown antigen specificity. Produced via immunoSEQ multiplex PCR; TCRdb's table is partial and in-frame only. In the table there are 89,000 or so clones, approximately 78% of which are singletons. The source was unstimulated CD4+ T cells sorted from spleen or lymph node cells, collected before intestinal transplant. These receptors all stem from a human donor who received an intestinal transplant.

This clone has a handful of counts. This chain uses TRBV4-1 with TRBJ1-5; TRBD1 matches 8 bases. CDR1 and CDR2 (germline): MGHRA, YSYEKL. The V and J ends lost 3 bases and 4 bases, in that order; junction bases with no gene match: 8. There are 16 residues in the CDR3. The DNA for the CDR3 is TGCGCCAGCAGCCACCTAGGACAGGGATCAAATCAGCCCCAGCATTTT. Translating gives CASSHLGQGSNQPQHF.

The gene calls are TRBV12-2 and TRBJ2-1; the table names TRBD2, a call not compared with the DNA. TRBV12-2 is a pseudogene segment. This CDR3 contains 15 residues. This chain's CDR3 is CASRSSGRGGNEQFF. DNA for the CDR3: TGTGCAAGTCGCAGTAGCGGGAGAGGGGGCAATGAGCAGTTCTTC.

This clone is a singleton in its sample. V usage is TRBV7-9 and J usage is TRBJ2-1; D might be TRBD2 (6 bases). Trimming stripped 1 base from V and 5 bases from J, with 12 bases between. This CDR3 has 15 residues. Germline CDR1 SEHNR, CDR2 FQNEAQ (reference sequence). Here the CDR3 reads CASSLVRRADNEQFF. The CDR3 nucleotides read TGTGCCAGCAGCTTAGTTAGGAGGGCAGACAATGAGCAGTTCTTC.

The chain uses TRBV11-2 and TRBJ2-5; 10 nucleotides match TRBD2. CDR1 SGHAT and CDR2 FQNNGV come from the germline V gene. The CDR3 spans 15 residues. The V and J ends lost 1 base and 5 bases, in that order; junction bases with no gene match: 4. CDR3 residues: CASSLGASGGETQYF. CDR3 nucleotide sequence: TGTGCCAGCAGCTTAGGAGCTAGCGGGGGTGAGACCCAGTACTTC. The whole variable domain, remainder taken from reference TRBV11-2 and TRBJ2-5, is EAGVAQSPRYKIIEKRQSVAFWCNPISGHATLYWYQQILGQGPKLLIQFQNNGVVDDSQLPKDRFSAERLKGVDSTLKIQPAKLEDSAVYLCASSLGASGGETQYFGPGTRLLVL.

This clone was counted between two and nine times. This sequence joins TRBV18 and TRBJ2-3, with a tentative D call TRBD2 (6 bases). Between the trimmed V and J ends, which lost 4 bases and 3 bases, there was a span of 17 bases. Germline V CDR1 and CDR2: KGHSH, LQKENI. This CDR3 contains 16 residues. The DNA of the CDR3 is TGTGCCAGCTCACAGACCGGGACGGGGGATACAGATACGCAGTATTTT. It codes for CASSQTGTGDTDTQYF.

The CDR3 nucleotides read TGTGCCAGCAGCCAAAGCCCTTGGACAGGGTATAGCCAAGTGTTTTTT. Its translation: CASSQSPWTGYSQVFF. This chain joins TRBV5-7 and TRBJ1-4; 8 nucleotides agree with TRBD1. TRBV5-7 is an open reading frame whose function is uncertain. Trimming removed 4 bases from V and 15 bases from J; junction bases left unmatched: 20. The CDR3 has 16 residues.

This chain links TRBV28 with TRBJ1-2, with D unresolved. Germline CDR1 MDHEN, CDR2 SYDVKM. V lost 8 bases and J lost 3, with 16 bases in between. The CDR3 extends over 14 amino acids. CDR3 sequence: CASPRRRGYYGYTF. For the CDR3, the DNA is TGTGCCAGCCCCCGCCGGCGGGGATACTATGGCTACACCTTC.

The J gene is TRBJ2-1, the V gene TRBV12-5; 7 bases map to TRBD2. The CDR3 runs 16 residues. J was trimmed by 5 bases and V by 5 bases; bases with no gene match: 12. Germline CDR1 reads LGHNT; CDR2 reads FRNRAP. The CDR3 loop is CASGQVSGKGDNEQFF. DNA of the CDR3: TGTGCTAGTGGTCAAGTCAGCGGGAAAGGAGACAATGAGCAGTTCTTC.